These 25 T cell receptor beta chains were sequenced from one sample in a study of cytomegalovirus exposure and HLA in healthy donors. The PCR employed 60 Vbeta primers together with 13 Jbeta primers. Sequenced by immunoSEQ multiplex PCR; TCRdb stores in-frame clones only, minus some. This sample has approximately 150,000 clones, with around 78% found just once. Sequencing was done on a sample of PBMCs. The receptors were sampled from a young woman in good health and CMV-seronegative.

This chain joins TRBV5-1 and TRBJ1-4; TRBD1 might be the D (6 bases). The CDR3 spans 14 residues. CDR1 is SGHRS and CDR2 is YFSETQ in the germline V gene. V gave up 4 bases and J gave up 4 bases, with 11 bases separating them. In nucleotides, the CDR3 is TGCGCCAGCAGCCTTGGACAGATTAATGAAAAACTGTTTTTT. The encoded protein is CASSLGQINEKLFF.

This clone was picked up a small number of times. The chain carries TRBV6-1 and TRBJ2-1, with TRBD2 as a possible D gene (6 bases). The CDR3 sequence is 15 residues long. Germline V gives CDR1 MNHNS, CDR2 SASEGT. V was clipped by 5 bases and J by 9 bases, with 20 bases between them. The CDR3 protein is CASSKDYRPFGEQFF. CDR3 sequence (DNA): TGTGCCAGCAGTAAGGACTATCGGCCCTTTGGTGAGCAGTTCTTC.

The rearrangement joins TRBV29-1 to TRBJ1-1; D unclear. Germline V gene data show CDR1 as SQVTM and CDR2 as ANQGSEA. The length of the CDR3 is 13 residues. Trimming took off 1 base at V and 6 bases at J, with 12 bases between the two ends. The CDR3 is CSVEGRLGPEAFF. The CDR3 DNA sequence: TGCAGCGTTGAAGGTCGCCTAGGCCCTGAAGCTTTCTTT.

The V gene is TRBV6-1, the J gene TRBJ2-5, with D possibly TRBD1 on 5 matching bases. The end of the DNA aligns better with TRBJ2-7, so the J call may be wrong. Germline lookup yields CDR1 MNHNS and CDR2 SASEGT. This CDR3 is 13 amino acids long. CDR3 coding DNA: TGTGCCAGCAGTGATTGGGGCGGCTACGAGCAGTACTTC. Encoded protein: CASSDWGGYEQYF.

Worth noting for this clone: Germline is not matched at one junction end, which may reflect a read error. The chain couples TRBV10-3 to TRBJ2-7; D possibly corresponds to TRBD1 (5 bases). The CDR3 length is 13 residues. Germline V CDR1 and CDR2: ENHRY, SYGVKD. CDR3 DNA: TGTGCCATCAGTGAGTCGGCCCCAGGGCGTTCCGACTTC. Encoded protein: CAISESAPGRSDF.

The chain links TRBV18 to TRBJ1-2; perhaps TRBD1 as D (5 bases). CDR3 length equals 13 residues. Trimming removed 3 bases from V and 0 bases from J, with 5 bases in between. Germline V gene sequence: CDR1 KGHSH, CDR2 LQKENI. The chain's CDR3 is CASSPDTNYGYTF. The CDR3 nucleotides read TGTGCCAGCTCACCGGACACTAACTATGGCTACACCTTC.

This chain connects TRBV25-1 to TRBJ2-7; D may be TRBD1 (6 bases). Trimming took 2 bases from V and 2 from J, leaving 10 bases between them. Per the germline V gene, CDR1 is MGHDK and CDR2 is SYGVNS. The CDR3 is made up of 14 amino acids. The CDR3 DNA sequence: TGTGCCAGCAGTGAAGGCAGGGGAACCTACGAGCAGTACTTC. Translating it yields CASSEGRGTYEQYF.

The CDR3 loop is CASSGDRGNTEAFF. The CDR3 DNA sequence: TGTGCCAGCAGCGGGGACAGGGGGAACACTGAAGCTTTCTTT. The chain carries TRBV9 and TRBJ1-1; 10 positions match TRBD1. Per the germline V gene, CDR1 is SGDLS and CDR2 is YYNGEE. The V and J ends lost 3 bases and 1 base, in that order; junction bases with no gene match: 0. The CDR3 totals 14 residues.

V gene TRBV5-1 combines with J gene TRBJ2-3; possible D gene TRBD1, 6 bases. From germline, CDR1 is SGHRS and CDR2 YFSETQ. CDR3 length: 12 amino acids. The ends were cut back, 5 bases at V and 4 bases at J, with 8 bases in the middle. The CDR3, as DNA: TGCGCCAGCAGACAGGGAGCAGATACGCAGTATTTT. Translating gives CASRQGADTQYF. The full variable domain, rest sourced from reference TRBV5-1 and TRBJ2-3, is KAGVTQTPRYLIKTRGQQVTLSCSPISGHRSVSWYQQTPGQGLQFLFEYFSETQRNKGNFPGRFSGRQFSNSRSEMNVSTLELGDSALYLCASRQGADTQYFGPGTRLTVL.

Here the CDR3 DNA reads TGTGCCTGGAGTGTAGTGCAGGGCTATGGCTACACCTTC. It encodes CAWSVVQGYGYTF. The chain recombines TRBV30 with TRBJ1-2; weak D call: TRBD1 (5 bases). Germline lookup yields CDR1 GTSNPN and CDR2 SVGIG (reference sequence). V was pared by 0 bases and J by 4 bases, with 9 bases between. The CDR3 extends over 13 amino acids.

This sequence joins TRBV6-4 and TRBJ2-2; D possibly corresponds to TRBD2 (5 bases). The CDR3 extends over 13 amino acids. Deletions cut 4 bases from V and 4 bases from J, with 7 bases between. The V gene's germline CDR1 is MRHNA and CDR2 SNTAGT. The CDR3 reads CASSVGSTGELFF. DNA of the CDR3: TGTGCCAGCAGTGTAGGGAGCACCGGGGAGCTGTTTTTT.

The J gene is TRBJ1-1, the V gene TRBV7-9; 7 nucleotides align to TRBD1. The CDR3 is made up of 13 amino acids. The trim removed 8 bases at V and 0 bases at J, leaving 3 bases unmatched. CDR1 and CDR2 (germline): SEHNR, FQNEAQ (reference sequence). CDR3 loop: CASRGQMNTEAFF. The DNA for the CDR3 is TGTGCCAGCCGGGGACAGATGAACACTGAAGCTTTCTTT. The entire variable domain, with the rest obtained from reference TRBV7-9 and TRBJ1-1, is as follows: DTGVSQNPRHKITKRGQNVTFRCDPISEHNRLYWYRQTLGQGPEFLTYFQNEAQLEKSRLLSDRFSAERPKGSFSTLEIQRTEQGDSAMYLCASRGQMNTEAFFGQGTRLTVV.

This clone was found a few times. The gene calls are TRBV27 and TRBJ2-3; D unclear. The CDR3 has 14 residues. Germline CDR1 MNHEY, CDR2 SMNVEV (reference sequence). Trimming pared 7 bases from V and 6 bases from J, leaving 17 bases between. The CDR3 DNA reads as TGTGCCAGCACCCTCACTGAAACTATCGATACGCAGTATTTT. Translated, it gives CASTLTETIDTQYF.

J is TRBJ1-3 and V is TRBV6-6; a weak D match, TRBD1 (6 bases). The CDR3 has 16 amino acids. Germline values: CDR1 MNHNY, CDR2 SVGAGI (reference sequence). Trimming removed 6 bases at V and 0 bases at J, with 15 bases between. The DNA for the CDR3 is TGTGCCAGCAGCCCCCCGGGACAAATCTCTGGAAACACCATATATTTT. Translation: CASSPPGQISGNTIYF.

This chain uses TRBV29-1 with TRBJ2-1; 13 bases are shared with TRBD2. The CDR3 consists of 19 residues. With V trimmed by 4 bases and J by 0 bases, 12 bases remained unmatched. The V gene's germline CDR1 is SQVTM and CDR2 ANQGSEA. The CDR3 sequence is CSVGLAGGKSRGSYNEQFF. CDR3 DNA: TGCAGCGTTGGACTAGCGGGAGGCAAATCTCGAGGCTCCTACAATGAGCAGTTCTTC.

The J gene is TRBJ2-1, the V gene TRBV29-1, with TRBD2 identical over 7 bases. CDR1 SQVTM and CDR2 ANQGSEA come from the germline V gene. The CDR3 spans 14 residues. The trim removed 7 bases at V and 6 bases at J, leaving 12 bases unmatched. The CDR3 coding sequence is TGCAGCGCCTCTACTGCGGCGGGGGTCAATGAGCAGTTCTTC. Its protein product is CSASTAAGVNEQFF.

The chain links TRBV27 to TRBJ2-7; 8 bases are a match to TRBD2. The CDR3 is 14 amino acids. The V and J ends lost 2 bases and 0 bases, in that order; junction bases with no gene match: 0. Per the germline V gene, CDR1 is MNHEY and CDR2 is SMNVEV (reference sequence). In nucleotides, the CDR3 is TGTGCCAGCAGTTTAAGCGGGAGCTCCTACGAGCAGTACTTC. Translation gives CASSLSGSSYEQYF.

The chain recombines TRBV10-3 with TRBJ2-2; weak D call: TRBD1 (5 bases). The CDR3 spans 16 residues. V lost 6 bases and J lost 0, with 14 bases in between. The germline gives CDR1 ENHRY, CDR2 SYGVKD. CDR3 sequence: CAIRSGRLTNTGELFF. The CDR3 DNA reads TGTGCCATCAGATCAGGGCGGCTGACGAACACCGGGGAGCTGTTTTTT.

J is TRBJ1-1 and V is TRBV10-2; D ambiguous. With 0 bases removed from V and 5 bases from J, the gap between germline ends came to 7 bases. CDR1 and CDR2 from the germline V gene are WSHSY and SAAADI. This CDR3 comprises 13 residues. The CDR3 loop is CASSESRETEAFF. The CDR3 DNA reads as TGCGCCAGCAGTGAGTCGCGAGAGACTGAAGCTTTCTTT.

For the CDR3, the DNA is TGTGCCAGCAGCCAAGATTTAGGCAGGATGAACACTGAAGCTTTCTTT. It encodes CASSQDLGRMNTEAFF. The rearrangement joins TRBV14 to TRBJ1-1; D unclear. This CDR3 has 16 residues. The V end lost 0 bases, the J end lost 0 bases, and 11 bases lay between the germline ends. CDR1 is SGHDN, CDR2 FVKESK, per germline.

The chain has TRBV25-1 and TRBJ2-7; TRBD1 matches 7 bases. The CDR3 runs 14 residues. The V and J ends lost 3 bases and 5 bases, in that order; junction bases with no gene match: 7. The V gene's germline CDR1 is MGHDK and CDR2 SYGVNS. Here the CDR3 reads CASSDRTGRDEQYF. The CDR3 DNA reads TGTGCCAGCAGTGATAGGACAGGTCGGGACGAGCAGTACTTC.

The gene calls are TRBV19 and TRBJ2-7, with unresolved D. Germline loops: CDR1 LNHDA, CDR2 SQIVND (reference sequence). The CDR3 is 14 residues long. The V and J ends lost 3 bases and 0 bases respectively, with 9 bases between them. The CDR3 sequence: CASSIQATSYEQYF. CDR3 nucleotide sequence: TGTGCCAGTAGTATCCAGGCTACCTCCTACGAGCAGTACTTC.

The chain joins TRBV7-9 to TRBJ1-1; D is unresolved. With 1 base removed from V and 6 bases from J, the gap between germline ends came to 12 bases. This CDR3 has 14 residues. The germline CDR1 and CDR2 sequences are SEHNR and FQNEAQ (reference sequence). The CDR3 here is CASSLEFSSAEAFF. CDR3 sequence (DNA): TGTGCCAGCAGCTTAGAATTCTCCTCGGCTGAAGCTTTCTTT.

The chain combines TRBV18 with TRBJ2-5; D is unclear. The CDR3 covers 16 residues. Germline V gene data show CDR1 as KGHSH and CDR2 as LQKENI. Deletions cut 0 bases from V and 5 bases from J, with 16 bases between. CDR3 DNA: TGTGCCAGCTCACCACCGGGCTCGCGCTCCCGGGAGACCCAGTACTTC. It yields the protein CASSPPGSRSRETQYF.

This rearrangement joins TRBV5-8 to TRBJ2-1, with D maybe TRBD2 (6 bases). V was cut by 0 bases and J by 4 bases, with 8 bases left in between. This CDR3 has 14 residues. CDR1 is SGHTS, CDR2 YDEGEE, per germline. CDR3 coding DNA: TGTGCCAGCAGCTTGGGGCGGGGTTACAATGAGCAGTTCTTC. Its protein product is CASSLGRGYNEQFF.